The 14 T cell receptor beta chains given below trace back to one sample, sequenced in a study of technical replicates of blood from four donors. Libraries were prepared by immunoSEQ multiplex PCR; TCRdb keeps only in-frame clonotypes and omits some of them. The top ten clones hold approximately 0.14% of a sample with about 84,000 clones, nearly 98% of them seen once. The sequencing sample was made of T cells isolated from PBMCs. These receptor sequences come from a human donor in good health.

The genes are TRBV5-1 and TRBJ1-5; weak D call: TRBD1 (6 bases). The V gene's germline CDR1 is SGHRS and CDR2 YFSETQ. CDR3 length: 16 amino acids. Trimming removed 0 bases at V and 4 bases at J, with 14 bases between. The CDR3 spells CASSLVGGSENQPQHF. In nucleotides, the CDR3 is TGCGCCAGCAGCTTGGTAGGGGGTAGCGAAAATCAGCCCCAGCATTTT.

The chain joins TRBV5-6 to TRBJ2-7, with a tentative D call TRBD1 (5 bases). The CDR3 spans 13 residues. The germline gives CDR1 SGHDT, CDR2 YYEEEE. V was trimmed by 5 bases and J by 3 bases, leaving 12 bases between them. CDR3 nucleotide sequence: TGTGCCAGCAGACCAGGGCCAGACTACGAGCAGTACTTC. Translation gives CASRPGPDYEQYF.

The V gene is TRBV2, the J gene TRBJ1-5; D is possibly TRBD1 (5 bases). CDR1 is SNHLY and CDR2 is FYNNEI in the germline V gene. CDR3 length: 15 amino acids. Trimming pared 7 bases from V and 6 bases from J, leaving 19 bases between. The CDR3 protein is CASKFGQGFTQPQHF. CDR3 coding DNA: TGTGCCAGCAAATTTGGGCAGGGATTCACTCAGCCCCAGCATTTT.

The CDR3 bases are TGTGCCAGCAGTTTAGGAGAAGAGCGGGGCTACAATGAGCAGTTCTTC. This sequence encodes CASSLGEERGYNEQFF. The chain couples TRBV28 to TRBJ2-1; 7 bases agree with TRBD2. V shed 2 bases and J 3 bases; nucleotides not matched to a gene: 7. The germline CDR1 and CDR2 sequences are MDHEN and SYDVKM. The CDR3 runs 16 residues.

The chain has TRBV11-2 and TRBJ1-1, with D perhaps TRBD1 (6 bases). Trimming shortened V by 5 bases and J by 10 bases, and 17 bases separated the two germline ends. CDR3 length: 13 amino acids. The V gene's germline CDR1 is SGHAT and CDR2 FQNNGV. CDR3 sequence reads: CASSPNPQGAAFF. CDR3 nucleotides: TGTGCCAGCAGCCCGAATCCACAGGGAGCAGCTTTCTTT. The full variable domain, with the rest looked up from reference TRBV11-2 and TRBJ1-1, is EAGVAQSPRYKIIEKRQSVAFWCNPISGHATLYWYQQILGQGPKLLIQFQNNGVVDDSQLPKDRFSAERLKGVDSTLKIQPAKLEDSAVYLCASSPNPQGAAFFGQGTRLTVV.

This rearrangement joins TRBV23-1 to TRBJ2-4; D unresolved. TRBV23-1 is annotated as an ORF whose role is uncertain. V was pared by 6 bases and J by 2 bases, with 20 bases between. The length of the CDR3 is 17 residues. CDR3 DNA sequence: TGCGCCAGCAGCCCAGGTACGTGGGCTGTACCCAAAAACATTCAGTACTTC. The encoded protein is CASSPGTWAVPKNIQYF.

V and J are TRBV5-1 and TRBJ1-2; D possibly corresponds to TRBD1 (5 bases). CDR3 length: 16 residues. Trimming took off 4 bases at V and 4 bases at J, with 20 bases between the two ends. Germline loops: CDR1 SGHRS, CDR2 YFSETQ. Here the CDR3 reads CASSPGVRGTAYGYTF. DNA for the CDR3: TGCGCCAGCAGCCCGGGCGTTCGGGGGACGGCCTATGGCTACACCTTC.

V gene TRBV5-1 combines with J gene TRBJ2-1; D is perhaps TRBD1 (6 bases). V was clipped by 4 bases and J by 7 bases, with 9 bases between them. Germline V gene sequence: CDR1 SGHRS, CDR2 YFSETQ. This CDR3 is 12 amino acids long. CDR3 sequence: CASSLTGNEQFF. CDR3 in DNA: TGCGCCAGCAGCCTCACAGGGAATGAGCAGTTCTTC.

The rearrangement links TRBV6-5 to TRBJ1-5; tentatively, D is TRBD1 (5 bases). The CDR3 consists of 14 residues. V was shortened by 3 bases and J by 7 bases, with 13 bases between the two germline ends. In germline, CDR1 is MNHEY, CDR2 SVGAGI. CDR3 DNA: TGTGCCAGCAGTTATTCTGGCCAGGGCCAGCCCCAGCATTTT. Translation: CASSYSGQGQPQHF.

This clone has just one count. The J gene is TRBJ2-7, the V gene TRBV28, with 8 bases identical to TRBD2. Germline CDR1 reads MDHEN; CDR2 reads SYDVKM. With V trimmed by 5 bases and J by 3 bases, 6 bases remained unmatched. The CDR3 runs 14 residues. In nucleotides, the CDR3 is TGTGCCAGCAGTACCAGCGGGAGTATCTACGAGCAGTACTTC. Translated: CASSTSGSIYEQYF.

The chain is built from TRBV30 and TRBJ2-3; TRBD1 agrees at 7 bases. Trimming cost V 0 bases and J 4 bases; bases outside gene matches: 4. The CDR3 has 14 residues. Germline assignment: CDR1 GTSNPN and CDR2 SVGIG (reference sequence). The chain's CDR3 is CAWSVQGGADTQYF. In DNA, the CDR3 is TGTGCCTGGAGTGTACAAGGGGGCGCAGATACGCAGTATTTT.

V is TRBV28 and J is TRBJ2-3, with 9 bases that match TRBD2. Trimming removed 4 bases from V and 6 bases from J; junction bases left unmatched: 11. This CDR3 contains 16 residues. In germline, CDR1 is MDHEN, CDR2 SYDVKM. The CDR3 nucleotides read TGTGCCAGCAGTTCCCTGGCGGGAGGGAGCCGCGATACGCAGTATTTT. It yields the protein CASSSLAGGSRDTQYF.

This rearrangement joins TRBV5-1 to TRBJ2-1, with a possible D match to TRBD1 (6 bases). V lost 0 bases to trimming and J lost 6 bases, with 13 bases between them. Germline CDR1 is SGHRS and CDR2 is YFSETQ. The CDR3 covers 15 residues. CDR3 sequence (DNA): TGCGCCAGCAGCTTGGCCGGGACAATCAGCAATGAGCAGTTCTTC. Translating it yields CASSLAGTISNEQFF.

The rearrangement links TRBV4-1 to TRBJ2-2, with a tentative D call TRBD1 (5 bases). Germline-derived CDR1 and CDR2 are MGHRA and YSYEKL. Between the trimmed V and J ends, which lost 2 bases and 6 bases, there was a span of 10 bases. The CDR3 consists of 14 residues. CDR3: CASSQIGVAGELFF. The DNA for the CDR3 is TGCGCCAGCAGCCAAATAGGGGTGGCCGGGGAGCTGTTTTTT.